Reported below is one T cell receptor beta chain. This clonotype came up a few times. This clone's antigen is unknown. The sample holds no much larger clone one base away, and base qualities are not on file. Sequencing relied on an Illumina NovaSeq 6000. cDNA libraries for TCRalpha and TCRbeta were prepared by 5'RACE using constant-segment primers, with sample barcodes and unique molecular identifiers added. RNA was extracted from every sample with Trizol reagent. Library amplification was performed in two PCR steps, and a second sample barcode and Illumina TruSeq adapters were introduced in the second step. Sequencing of libraries was performed on an Illumina NovaSeq with 2 x 150 bp paired-end reads. In the source study's methods: Reads were demultiplexed and collapsed into UMI-guided consensus sequences with migec v1.2.7. Using mixcr v2.1.11, UMI consensuses were aligned to TRA and TRB V and J templates and then assembled into clonotypes. Clonotypes were classified as expanded or contracted when called significant by both edgeR and NoisET, with noise models trained on biological replicates. edgeR calls used a false discovery rate-adjusted p below 0.01 and a log2 fold-change threshold of 1. As an exploratory analysis of dynamics, max-normalized trajectories of the 1000 most abundant clonotypes were examined with PCA combined with hierarchical clustering. Separately sequenced CD4+ and CD8+ repertoires were used to assign the CD4 or CD8 phenotype of responding clones. Through fastp at Q25 and MiXCR, TCRdb rebuilt clones from the public reads, retaining in-frame beta chains. Every distinct CDR3 protein forms one entry, paired with its most common genes and DNA. The V and J calls shown here were made by TCRdb, not taken from the authors' results. The sample has 450,000 to 650,000 distinct CDR3 sequences on record, roughly 18% of them singletons. Around 12% of the sample comes from the top ten.

The data were taken from a study of T-cell memory formation after mild COVID-19 (dated by TCRdb to the early 2020s). About the study as a whole: TCR sequence clusters from the two donors were found to be largely donor specific. In a couple of donors, T-cell clones that expanded and contracted after mild COVID-19 were tracked by sequencing TCRalpha and TCRbeta repertoires over time. Two young, previously healthy adult volunteers made up the cohort, one male and one female.

Ficoll-Paque density gradient centrifugation was the method used to isolate PBMCs. The junction carries 11 bases between V and J, which are trimmed by 1 base and 6 bases respectively. Taken from cysteine to phenylalanine, the CDR3 has 14 residues. Only the CDR3 DNA is retained, 42 bases long and in frame from the first base. Study-level results and caveats: Some responding clones were detected in pre-infection memory, suggesting pre-existing cross-reactive memory T cells joined the SARS-CoV-2 response. Contracting CD4+ clones turned up mainly in the CM and EM memory subsets, whereas EMRA was where CD8+ clones were enriched. Clones that contracted from day 15 to 85 showed balanced CD4/CD8 phenotypes, whereas a second wave of clones that expanded from day 15 to 37 leaned towards CD4+. Whether the second-wave clones peaking on day 37 were SARS-CoV-2 specific was not confirmed. The study included only two mild cases, and larger cohorts that include severe cases with pre-infection samples were judged to be necessary.

This receptor was obtained from an adult woman who had mild COVID-19 (a few samples of this study predate the infection). The sample titles of this study are shuffled in the database, so cell type and time point are left out; the donor was told from shared clones. The sequence joins TRBV12-3 or TRBV12-4 to TRBJ2-3, and perhaps TRBD2 as D gene, on 5 matching bases. Material: PBMCs or a T cell subset sorted from them (not recorded which). In nucleotides, the sequence is TGTGCCAGCAGTTTAGGGACTCCCCTTGATACGCAGTATTTT. Its translation is CASSLGTPLDTQYF.